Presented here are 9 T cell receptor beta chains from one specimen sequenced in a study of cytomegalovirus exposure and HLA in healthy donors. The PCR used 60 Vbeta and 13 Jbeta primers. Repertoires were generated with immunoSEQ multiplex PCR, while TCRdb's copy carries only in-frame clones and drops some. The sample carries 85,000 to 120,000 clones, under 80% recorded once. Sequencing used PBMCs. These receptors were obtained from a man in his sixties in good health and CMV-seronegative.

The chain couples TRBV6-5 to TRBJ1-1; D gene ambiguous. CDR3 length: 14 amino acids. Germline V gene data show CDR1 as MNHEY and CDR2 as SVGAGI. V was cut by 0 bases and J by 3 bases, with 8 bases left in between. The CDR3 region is CASSYSQMDTEAFF. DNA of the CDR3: TGTGCCAGCAGTTACTCCCAGATGGACACTGAAGCTTTCTTT.

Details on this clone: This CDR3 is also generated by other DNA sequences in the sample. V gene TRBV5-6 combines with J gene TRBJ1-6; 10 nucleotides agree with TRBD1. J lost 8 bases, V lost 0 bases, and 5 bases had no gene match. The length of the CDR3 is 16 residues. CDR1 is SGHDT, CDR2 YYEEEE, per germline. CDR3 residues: CASSLARDRGDSPLHF. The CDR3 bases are TGTGCCAGCAGCTTGGCCCGGGACAGGGGAGATTCACCCCTCCACTTT.

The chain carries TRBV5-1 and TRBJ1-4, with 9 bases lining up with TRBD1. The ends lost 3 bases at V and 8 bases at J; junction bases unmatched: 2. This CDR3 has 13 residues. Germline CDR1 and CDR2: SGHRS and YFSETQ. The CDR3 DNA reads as TGCGCCAGCAGCTGGGGGACAGGGGAAAAACTGTTTTTT. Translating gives CASSWGTGEKLFF.

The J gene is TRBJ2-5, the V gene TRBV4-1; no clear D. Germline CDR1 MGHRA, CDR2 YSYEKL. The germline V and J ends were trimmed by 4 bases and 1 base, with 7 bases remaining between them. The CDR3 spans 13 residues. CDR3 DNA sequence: TGCGCCAGCAGCCGAGACTTCCAAGAGACCCAGTACTTC. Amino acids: CASSRDFQETQYF.

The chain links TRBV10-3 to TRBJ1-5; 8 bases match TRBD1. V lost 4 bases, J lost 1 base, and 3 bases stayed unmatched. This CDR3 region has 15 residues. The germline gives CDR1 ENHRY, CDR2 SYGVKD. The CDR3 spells CAISAGQGSNQPQHF. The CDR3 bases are TGTGCCATCAGTGCAGGACAGGGCAGCAATCAGCCCCAGCATTTT.

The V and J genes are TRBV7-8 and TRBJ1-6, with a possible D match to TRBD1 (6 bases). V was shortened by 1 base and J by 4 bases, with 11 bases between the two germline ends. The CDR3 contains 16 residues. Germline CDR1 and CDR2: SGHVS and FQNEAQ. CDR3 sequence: CASSLVGAGYNSPLHF. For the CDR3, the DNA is TGTGCCAGCAGCTTAGTGGGGGCCGGGTATAATTCACCCCTCCACTTT. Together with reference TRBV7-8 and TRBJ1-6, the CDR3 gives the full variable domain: GAGVSQSPRYKVAKRGQDVALRCDPISGHVSLFWYQQALGQGPEFLTYFQNEAQLDKSGLPSDRFFAERPEGSVSTLKIQRTQQEDSAVYLCASSLVGAGYNSPLHFGNGTRLTVT.

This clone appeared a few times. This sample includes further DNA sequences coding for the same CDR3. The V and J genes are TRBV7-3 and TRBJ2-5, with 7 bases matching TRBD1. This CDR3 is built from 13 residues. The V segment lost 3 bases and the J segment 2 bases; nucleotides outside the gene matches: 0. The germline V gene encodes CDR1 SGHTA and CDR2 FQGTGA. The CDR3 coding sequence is TGTGCCAGCAGCTTGGGACAGCAAGAGACCCAGTACTTC. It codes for CASSLGQQETQYF.

The CDR3 here is CAWSVTRDTQYF. The CDR3 coding sequence is TGTGCCTGGAGTGTCACCAGGGATACGCAGTATTTT. The rearrangement links TRBV30 to TRBJ2-3; D unclear. This CDR3 comprises 12 residues. V was trimmed by 0 bases and J by 6 bases, leaving 7 bases between them. Germline values: CDR1 GTSNPN, CDR2 SVGIG (reference sequence).

The CDR3 nucleotides read TGTGCCAGCTCACCTCCTGGGACAGGCCCCGCAGATACGCAGTATTTT. This encodes CASSPPGTGPADTQYF. The V call is TRBV18, the J call TRBJ2-3; 8 bases align to TRBD1. V was clipped by 3 bases and J by 4 bases; unmatched bases: 9. CDR1 KGHSH and CDR2 LQKENI come from the germline V gene. This CDR3 is built from 16 residues. Supplemented by reference TRBV18 and TRBJ2-3, the full variable domain reads NAGVMQNPRHLVRRRGQEARLRCSPMKGHSHVYWYRQLPEEGLKFMVYLQKENIIDESGMPKERFSAEFPKEGPSILRIQQVVRGDSAAYFCASSPPGTGPADTQYFGPGTRLTVL.